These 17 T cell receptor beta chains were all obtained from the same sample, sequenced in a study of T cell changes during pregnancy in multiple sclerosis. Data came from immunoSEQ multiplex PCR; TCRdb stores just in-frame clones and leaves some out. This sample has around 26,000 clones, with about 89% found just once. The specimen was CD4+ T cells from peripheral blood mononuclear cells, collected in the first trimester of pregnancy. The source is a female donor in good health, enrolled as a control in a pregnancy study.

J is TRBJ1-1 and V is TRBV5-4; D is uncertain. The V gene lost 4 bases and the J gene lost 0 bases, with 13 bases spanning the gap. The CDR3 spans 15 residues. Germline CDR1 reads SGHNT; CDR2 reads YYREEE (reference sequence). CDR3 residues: CASSTPDNMNTEAFF. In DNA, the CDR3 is TGTGCCAGCAGCACACCTGACAACATGAACACTGAAGCTTTCTTT.

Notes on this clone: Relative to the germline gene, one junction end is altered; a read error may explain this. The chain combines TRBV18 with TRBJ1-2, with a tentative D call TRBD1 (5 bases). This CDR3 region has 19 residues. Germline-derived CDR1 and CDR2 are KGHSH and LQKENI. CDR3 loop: CASSRQPPPGLTDDYGYTF. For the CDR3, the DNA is TGTGCCAGTTCACGACAACCCCCCCCAGGGTTGACGGATGACTATGGCTACACCTTC.

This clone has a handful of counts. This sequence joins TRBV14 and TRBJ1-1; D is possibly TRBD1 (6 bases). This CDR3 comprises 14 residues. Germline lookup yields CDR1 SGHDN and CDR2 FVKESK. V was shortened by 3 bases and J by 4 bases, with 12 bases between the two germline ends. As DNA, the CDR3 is TGTGCCAGCAGCCAGAACAGGGTGGGCACTGAAGCTTTCTTT. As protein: CASSQNRVGTEAFF.

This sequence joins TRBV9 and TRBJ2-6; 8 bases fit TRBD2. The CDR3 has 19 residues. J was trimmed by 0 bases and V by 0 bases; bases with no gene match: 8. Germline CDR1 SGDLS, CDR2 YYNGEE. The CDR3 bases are TGTGCCAGCAGCGTAGACCTAGCGGGCGGGAGCTCTGGGGCCAACGTCCTGACTTTC. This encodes CASSVDLAGGSSGANVLTF.

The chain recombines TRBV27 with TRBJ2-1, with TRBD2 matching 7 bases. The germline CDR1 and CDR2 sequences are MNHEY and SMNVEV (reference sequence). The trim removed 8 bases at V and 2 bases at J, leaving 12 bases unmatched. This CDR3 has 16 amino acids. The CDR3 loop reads CASGAGREATYNEQFF. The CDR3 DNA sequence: TGTGCCAGCGGAGCGGGGCGGGAAGCGACCTACAATGAGCAGTTCTTC.

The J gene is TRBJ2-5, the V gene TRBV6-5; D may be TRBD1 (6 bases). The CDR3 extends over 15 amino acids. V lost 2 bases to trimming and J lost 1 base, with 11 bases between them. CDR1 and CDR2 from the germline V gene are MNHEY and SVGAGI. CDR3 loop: CASSYDGTPQETQYF. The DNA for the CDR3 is TGTGCCAGCAGTTACGACGGGACACCCCAAGAGACCCAGTACTTC.

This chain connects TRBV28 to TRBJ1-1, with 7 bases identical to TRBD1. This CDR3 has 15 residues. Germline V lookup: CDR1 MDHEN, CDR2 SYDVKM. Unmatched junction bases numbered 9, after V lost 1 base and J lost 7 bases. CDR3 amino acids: CASSLYEGALSEAFF. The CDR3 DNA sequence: TGTGCCAGCAGTTTATATGAGGGGGCGCTTAGTGAAGCTTTCTTT.

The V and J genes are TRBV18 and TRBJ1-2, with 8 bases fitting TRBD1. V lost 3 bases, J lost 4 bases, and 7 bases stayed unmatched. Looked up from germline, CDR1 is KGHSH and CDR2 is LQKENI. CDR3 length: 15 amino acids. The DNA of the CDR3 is TGTGCCAGCTCACCCGGACAGGGCGCGTCCTATGGCTACACCTTC. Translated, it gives CASSPGQGASYGYTF.

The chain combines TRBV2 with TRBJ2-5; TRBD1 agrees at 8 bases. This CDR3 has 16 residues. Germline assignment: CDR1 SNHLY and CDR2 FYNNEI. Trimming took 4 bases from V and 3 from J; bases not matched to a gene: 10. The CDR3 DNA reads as TGTGCCAGCAGTGGGGTGACAGGGGTGGCCGAAGAGACCCAGTACTTC. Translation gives CASSGVTGVAEETQYF.

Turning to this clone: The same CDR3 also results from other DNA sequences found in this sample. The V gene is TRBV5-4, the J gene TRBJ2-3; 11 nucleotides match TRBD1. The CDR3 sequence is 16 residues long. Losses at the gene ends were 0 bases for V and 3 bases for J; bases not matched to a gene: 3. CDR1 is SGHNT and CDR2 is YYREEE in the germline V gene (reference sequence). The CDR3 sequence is CASSLGGQGGTDTQYF. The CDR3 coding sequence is TGTGCCAGCAGCTTGGGGGGACAGGGGGGGACAGATACGCAGTATTTT.

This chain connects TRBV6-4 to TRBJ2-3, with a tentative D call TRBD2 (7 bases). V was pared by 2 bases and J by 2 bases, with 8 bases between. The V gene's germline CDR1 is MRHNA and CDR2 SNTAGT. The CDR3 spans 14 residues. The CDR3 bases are TGTGCCAGCAGTGACGGGGGGGCCACAGATACGCAGTATTTT. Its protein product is CASSDGGATDTQYF.

CDR3 in DNA: TGTGCCACCAGACTAGCGGGGGGGTCCAACGAGCAGTACTTC. It yields the protein CATRLAGGSNEQYF. The chain combines TRBV19 with TRBJ2-7; 14 bases agree with TRBD2. V dropped 10 bases and J dropped 5; count of bases not matched to a gene: 7. This CDR3 contains 14 residues. CDR1 is LNHDA, CDR2 SQIVND, per germline (reference sequence).

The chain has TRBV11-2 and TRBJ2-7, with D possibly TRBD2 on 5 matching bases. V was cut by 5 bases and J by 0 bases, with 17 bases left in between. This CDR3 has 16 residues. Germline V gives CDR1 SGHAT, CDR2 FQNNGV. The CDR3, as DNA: TGTGCCAGCAGCCCGAGCGGATCTAGTGTCTCCTACGAGCAGTACTTC. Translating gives CASSPSGSSVSYEQYF.

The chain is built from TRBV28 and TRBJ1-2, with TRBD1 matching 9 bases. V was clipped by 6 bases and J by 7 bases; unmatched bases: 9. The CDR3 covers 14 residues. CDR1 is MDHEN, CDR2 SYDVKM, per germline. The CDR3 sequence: CASSQGGQGSGYTF. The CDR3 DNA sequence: TGTGCCAGCAGCCAAGGGGGACAGGGTAGTGGCTACACCTTC.

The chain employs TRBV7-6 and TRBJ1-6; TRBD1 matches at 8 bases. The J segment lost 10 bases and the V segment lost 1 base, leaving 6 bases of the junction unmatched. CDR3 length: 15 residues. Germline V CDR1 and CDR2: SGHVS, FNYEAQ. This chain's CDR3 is CASSLVQGAGSPLHF. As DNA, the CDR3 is TGTGCCAGCAGCTTAGTTCAGGGGGCGGGGTCACCCCTCCACTTT.

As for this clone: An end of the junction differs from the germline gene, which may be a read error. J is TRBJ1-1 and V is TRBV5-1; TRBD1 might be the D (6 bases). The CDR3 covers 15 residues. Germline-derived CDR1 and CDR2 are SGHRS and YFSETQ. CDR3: CASTLGGGGTVEAFF. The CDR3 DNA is TGCGCCAGCACCTTGGGAGGGGGGGGTACCGTTGAAGCTTTCTTT. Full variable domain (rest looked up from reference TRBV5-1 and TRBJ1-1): KAGVTQTPRYLIKTRGQQVTLSCSPISGHRSVSWYQQTPGQGLQFLFEYFSETQRNKGNFPGRFSGRQFSNSRSEMNVSTLELGDSALYLCASTLGGGGTVEAFFGQGTRLTVV.

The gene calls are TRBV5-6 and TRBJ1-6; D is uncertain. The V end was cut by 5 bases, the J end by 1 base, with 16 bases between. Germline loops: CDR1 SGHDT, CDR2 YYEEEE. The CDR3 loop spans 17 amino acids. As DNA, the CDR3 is TGTGCCAGCAGGTCCCAGGAGGGTAGATCCTATAATTCACCCCTCCACTTT. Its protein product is CASRSQEGRSYNSPLHF.